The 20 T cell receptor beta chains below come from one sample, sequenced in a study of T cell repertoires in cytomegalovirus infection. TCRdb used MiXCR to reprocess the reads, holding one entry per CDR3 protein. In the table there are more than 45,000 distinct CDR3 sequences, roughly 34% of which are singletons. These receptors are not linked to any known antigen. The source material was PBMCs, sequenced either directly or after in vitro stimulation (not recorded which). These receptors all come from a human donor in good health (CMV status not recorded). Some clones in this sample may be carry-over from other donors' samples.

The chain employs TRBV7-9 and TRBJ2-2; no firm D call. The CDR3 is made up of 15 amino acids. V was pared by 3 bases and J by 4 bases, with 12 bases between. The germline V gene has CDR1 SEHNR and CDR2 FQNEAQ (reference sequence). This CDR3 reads CASSLMTVGTGELFF. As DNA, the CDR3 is TGTGCCAGCAGCTTGATGACGGTTGGCACCGGGGAGCTGTTTTTT.

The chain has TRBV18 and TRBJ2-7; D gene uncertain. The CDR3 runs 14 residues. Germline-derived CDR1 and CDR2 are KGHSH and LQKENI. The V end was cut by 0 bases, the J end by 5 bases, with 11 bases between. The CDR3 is CASSPPGLADEQYF. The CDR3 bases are TGTGCCAGCTCACCACCAGGGCTTGCGGACGAGCAGTACTTC.

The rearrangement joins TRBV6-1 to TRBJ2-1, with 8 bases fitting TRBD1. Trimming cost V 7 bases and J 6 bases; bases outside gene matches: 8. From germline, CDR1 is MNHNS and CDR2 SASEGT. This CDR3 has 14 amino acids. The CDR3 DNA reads TGTGCCAGCAAGCTGGACAGGGTAAGCAATGAGCAGTTCTTC. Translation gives CASKLDRVSNEQFF.

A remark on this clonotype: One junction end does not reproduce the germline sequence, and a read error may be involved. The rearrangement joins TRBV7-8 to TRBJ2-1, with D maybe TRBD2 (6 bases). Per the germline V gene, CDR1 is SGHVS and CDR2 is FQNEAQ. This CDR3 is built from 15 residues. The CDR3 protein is CTSSPTSPRDNEQFF. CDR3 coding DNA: TGTACCAGCAGCCCCACTAGCCCCAGGGACAATGAGCAGTTCTTC.

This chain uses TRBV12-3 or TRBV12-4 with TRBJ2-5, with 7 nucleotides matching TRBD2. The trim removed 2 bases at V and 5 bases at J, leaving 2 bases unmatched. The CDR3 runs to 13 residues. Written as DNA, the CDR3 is TGTGCCAGCAGTTTAACTAGCGTGGAGACCCAGTACTTC. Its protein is CASSLTSVETQYF.

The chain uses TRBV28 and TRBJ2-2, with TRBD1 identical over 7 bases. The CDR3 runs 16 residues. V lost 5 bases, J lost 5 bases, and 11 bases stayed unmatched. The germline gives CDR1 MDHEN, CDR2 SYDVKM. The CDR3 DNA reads TGTGCCAGCAGTCAGCCTACAGGGGCCGTAACCGGGGAGCTGTTTTTT. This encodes CASSQPTGAVTGELFF.

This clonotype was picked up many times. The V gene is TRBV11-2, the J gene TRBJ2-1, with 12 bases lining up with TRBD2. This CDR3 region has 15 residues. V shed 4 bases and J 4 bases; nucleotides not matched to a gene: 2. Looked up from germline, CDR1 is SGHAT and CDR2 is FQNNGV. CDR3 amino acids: CASSYGLAGYNEQFF. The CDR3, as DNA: TGTGCCAGCAGCTACGGACTAGCGGGATACAATGAGCAGTTCTTC.

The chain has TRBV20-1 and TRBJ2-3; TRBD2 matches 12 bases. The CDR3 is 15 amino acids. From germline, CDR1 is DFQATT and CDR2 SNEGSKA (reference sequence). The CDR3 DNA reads TGCAGCACTCCTAGCGGGGGGGCTTTCACAGATACGCAGTATTTT. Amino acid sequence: CSTPSGGAFTDTQYF.

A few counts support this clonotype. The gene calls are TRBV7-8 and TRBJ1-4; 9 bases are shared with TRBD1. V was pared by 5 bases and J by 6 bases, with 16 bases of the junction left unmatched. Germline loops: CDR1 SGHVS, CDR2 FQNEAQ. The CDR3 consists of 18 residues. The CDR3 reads CASSPKLIPGQGDEKLFF. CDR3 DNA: TGTGCCAGCAGCCCCAAGTTGATTCCGGGACAGGGTGATGAAAAACTGTTTTTT.

The CDR3 here is CASSLRYRGGEQFF. The CDR3, as DNA: TGTGCCAGCAGCTTAAGATACAGAGGGGGTGAGCAGTTCTTC. This chain joins TRBV7-9 and TRBJ2-1; possible D gene TRBD1, 6 bases. Germline CDR1 SEHNR, CDR2 FQNEAQ (reference sequence). The CDR3 runs to 14 residues. Trimming took off 2 bases at V and 9 bases at J, with 14 bases between the two ends.

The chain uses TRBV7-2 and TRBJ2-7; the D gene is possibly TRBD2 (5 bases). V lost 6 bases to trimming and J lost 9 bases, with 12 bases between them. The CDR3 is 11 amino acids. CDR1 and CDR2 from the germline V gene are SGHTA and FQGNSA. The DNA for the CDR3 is TGTGCCAGCAGTTCGGATCGGGGGCAGTACTTC. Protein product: CASSSDRGQYF. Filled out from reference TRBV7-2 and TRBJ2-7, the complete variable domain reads GAGVSQSPSNKVTEKGKDVELRCDPISGHTALYWYRQSLGQGLEFLIYFQGNSAPDKSGLPSDRFSAERTGGSVSTLTIQRTQQEDSAVYLCASSSDRGQYFGPGTRLTVT.

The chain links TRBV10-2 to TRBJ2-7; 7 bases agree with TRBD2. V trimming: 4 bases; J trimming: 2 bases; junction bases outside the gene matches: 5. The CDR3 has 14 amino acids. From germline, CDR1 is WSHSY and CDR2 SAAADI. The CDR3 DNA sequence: TGCGCCAGCAGTGTAGCGGGTCCCACCTACGAGCAGTACTTC. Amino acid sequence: CASSVAGPTYEQYF.

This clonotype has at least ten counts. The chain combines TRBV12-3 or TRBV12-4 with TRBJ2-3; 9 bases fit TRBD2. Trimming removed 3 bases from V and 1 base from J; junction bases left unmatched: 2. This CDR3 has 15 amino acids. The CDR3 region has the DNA TGTGCCAGCAGTTTGACTAGCGGAGGCACAGATACGCAGTATTTT. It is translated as CASSLTSGGTDTQYF.

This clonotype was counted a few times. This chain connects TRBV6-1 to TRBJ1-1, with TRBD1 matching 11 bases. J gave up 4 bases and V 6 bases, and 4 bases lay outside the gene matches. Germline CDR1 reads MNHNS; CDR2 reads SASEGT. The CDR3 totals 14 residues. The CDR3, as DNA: TGTGCCAGCAGACGTGGGACAGGGGGCACTGAAGCTTTCTTT. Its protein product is CASRRGTGGTEAFF.

The CDR3 sequence is CASSSLPGGPNEQFF. The CDR3 nucleotides read TGTGCCAGCAGTTCCCTCCCAGGGGGGCCGAATGAGCAGTTCTTC. The chain carries TRBV6-6 and TRBJ2-1; D might be TRBD1 (7 bases). The germline V gene has CDR1 MNHNY and CDR2 SVGAGI (reference sequence). Trimming took 4 bases from V and 7 from J, leaving 17 bases between them. The CDR3 has 15 residues.

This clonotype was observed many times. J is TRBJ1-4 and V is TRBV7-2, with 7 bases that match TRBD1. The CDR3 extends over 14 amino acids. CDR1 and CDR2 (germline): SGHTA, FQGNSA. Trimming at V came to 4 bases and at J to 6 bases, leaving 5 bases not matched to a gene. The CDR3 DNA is TGTGCCAGCAGCTCCCAGGGGGGGGATGAAAAACTGTTTTTT. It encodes CASSSQGGDEKLFF.

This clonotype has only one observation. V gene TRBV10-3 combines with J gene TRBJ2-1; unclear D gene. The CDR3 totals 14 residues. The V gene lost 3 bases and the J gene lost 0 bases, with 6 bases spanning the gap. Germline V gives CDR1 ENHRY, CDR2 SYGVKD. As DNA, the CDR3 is TGTGCCATCAGTGACAGAAGCTCCTACAATGAGCAGTTCTTC. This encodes CAISDRSSYNEQFF.

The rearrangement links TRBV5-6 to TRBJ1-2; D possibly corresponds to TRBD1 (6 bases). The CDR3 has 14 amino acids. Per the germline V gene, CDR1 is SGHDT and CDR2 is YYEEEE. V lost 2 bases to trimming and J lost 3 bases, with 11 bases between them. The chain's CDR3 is CASSFAGQHYGYTF. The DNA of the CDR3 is TGTGCCAGCAGCTTTGCAGGACAGCACTATGGCTACACCTTC.

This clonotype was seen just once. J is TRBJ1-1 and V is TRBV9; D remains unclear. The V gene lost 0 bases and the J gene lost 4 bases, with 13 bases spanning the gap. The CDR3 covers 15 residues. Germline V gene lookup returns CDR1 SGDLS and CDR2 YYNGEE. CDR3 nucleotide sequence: TGTGCCAGCAGCGTAGGAGGTCGATCCCCCACTGAAGCTTTCTTT. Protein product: CASSVGGRSPTEAFF.

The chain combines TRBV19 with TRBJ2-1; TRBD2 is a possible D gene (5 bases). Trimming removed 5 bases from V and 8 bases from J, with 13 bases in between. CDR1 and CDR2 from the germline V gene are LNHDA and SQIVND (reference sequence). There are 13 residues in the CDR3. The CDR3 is CASSPGLVDEQFF. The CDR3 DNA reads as TGTGCCAGTAGTCCCGGACTCGTCGATGAGCAGTTCTTC.